This passage covers 24 T cell receptor beta chains from one sample sequenced in a study of low-dose radiotherapy and immunotherapy resistance in tumors. Specified time point: after trial treatment. The treatment is: LDRT plus nivolumab, ipilimumab, low-dose cyclophosphamide and aspirin (RACIN trial). TRAV- and TRBV-specific primers primed first-strand cDNA, covering alpha and beta chains. Using a constant-region primer together with a V-primer adapter, TCRs were subjected to roughly 20 PCR cycles of amplification. TCRdb re-called the reads through MiXCR, storing one row per CDR3 protein. This repertoire shows under 95,000 distinct CDR3 sequences, roughly 17% found once; its top ten account for about 1.3%. The material was PBMCs, obtained after low-dose radiotherapy plus immunotherapy. The receptor source for this set is a male donor with prostate cancer.

In this sample, this clonotype turned up many times. The chain employs TRBV7-2 and TRBJ2-7; no clear D gene. Trimming removed 1 base from V and 5 bases from J, with 6 bases in between. CDR1 SGHTA and CDR2 FQGNSA come from the germline V gene. The CDR3 has 12 residues. This CDR3 reads CASSLVRHEQYF. The DNA for the CDR3 is TGTGCCAGCAGCTTAGTCCGACACGAGCAGTACTTC.

Remarks on this clonotype: A read error likely explains this, since a far larger clone differs by one base. Likely a read error: the CDR3 ends without its conserved phenylalanine or tryptophan. This chain uses TRBV5-4 with TRBJ2-7; D may be TRBD1 or TRBD2 (5 bases each). Germline CDR1 and CDR2: SGHNT and YYREEE (reference sequence). This CDR3 has 13 residues. CDR3: CASSQEGTHEQYL. In DNA form, the CDR3 reads TGCGCCAGCAGCCAAGAGGGGACCCACGAGCAGTACTTA.

A note on this clonotype: Because the CDR3's place on the DNA is in doubt, the DNA is left out and the CDR3 is given as listed by TCRdb. V usage is TRBV28 and J usage is TRBJ2-2; whether TRBD1, the table's D call, matches the DNA was not checked. CDR1 MDHEN and CDR2 SYDVKM come from the germline V gene. The CDR3 is 16 residues long, ends included. The CDR3 spells CATTGGRANTGELFFF.

This clonotype was counted at least ten times. The V and J genes are TRBV7-2 and TRBJ2-3; 8 nucleotides line up with TRBD2. Germline CDR1 SGHTA, CDR2 FQGNSA. The CDR3 is made up of 15 amino acids. J lost 6 bases, V lost 5 bases, and 10 bases had no gene match. This CDR3 reads CASSQLAAGVDTQYF. The CDR3 DNA reads TGTGCCAGCAGCCAACTAGCGGCGGGGGTTGATACGCAGTATTTT.

In this sample, this clonotype turned up many times. The V and J genes are TRBV7-9 and TRBJ2-7, with D tentatively TRBD2 (5 bases). The V end was cut by 3 bases, the J end by 5 bases, with 14 bases between. CDR3 length equals 14 residues. Germline assignment: CDR1 SEHNR and CDR2 FQNEAQ (reference sequence). Here the CDR3 reads CASSFPGETDEQYF. The DNA for the CDR3 is TGTGCCAGCAGCTTCCCCGGGGAAACGGACGAGCAGTACTTC. The variable domain in full, with the rest retrieved from reference TRBV7-9 and TRBJ2-7, is DTGVSQNPRHKITKRGQNVTFRCDPISEHNRLYWYRQTLGQGPEFLTYFQNEAQLEKSRLLSDRFSAERPKGSFSTLEIQRTEQGDSAMYLCASSFPGETDEQYFGPGTRLTVT.

This clonotype was counted ten times or more. V is TRBV3-1 and J is TRBJ2-1; possible D gene TRBD1, 6 bases. The V gene's germline CDR1 is LGHDT and CDR2 YNNKEL (reference sequence). Trimming cost V 2 bases and J 5 bases, with 10 bases left between them. This CDR3 region has 14 residues. The CDR3 is CASSQRAGDNEQFF. The CDR3, as DNA: TGTGCCAGCAGCCAACGTGCAGGGGACAATGAGCAGTTCTTC.

Remarks on this clonotype: This likely reflects a read error, since a far larger clone is one base away. The rearrangement uses TRBV2 and TRBJ2-1; possible D gene TRBD2, 5 bases. V lost 3 bases, J lost 10 bases, and 19 bases lay in between. Per germline, CDR1 SNHLY and CDR2 FYNNEI. CDR3 size: 15 residues. The CDR3, as DNA: TGTGCCAGCAGTGAGAGGGAATGGGAGCGCTACGAGCAGTTCTTC. It encodes CASSEREWERYEQFF. Filled out from reference TRBV2 and TRBJ2-1, the complete variable domain reads EPEVTQTPSHQVTQMGQEVILRCVPISNHLYFYWYRQILGQKVEFLVSFYNNEISEKSEIFDDQFSVERPDGSNFTLKIRSTKLEDSAMYFCASSEREWERYEQFFGPGTRLTVL.

Many counts were recorded for this clonotype. The genes are TRBV20-1 and TRBJ2-7; D might be TRBD2 (6 bases). CDR1 is DFQATT, CDR2 SNEGSKA, per germline (reference sequence). This CDR3 spans 15 amino acids. V gave up 0 bases and J gave up 0 bases, with 12 bases separating them. DNA for the CDR3: TGCAGTGCTAGAGATTACCGGACTACCTCCTACGAGCAGTACTTC. Its translation: CSARDYRTTSYEQYF.

This clonotype was observed at least ten times. The CDR3 sequence is CASSPGGAGEGNIQYF. The CDR3 DNA reads as TGTGCCAGCAGTCCGGGTGGAGCAGGGGAGGGAAACATTCAGTACTTC. The rearrangement links TRBV28 to TRBJ2-4; D perhaps matches TRBD2 (7 bases). The CDR3 is 16 amino acids. V was shortened by 5 bases and J by 6 bases, with 20 bases between the two germline ends. CDR1 MDHEN and CDR2 SYDVKM come from the germline V gene.

This chain connects TRBV3-1 to TRBJ2-5, with TRBD2 identical over 8 bases. The germline V gene encodes CDR1 LGHDT and CDR2 YNNKEL (reference sequence). The CDR3 sequence is 15 residues long. Germline trimming cut 5 bases from V and 4 bases from J; bases unmatched to any gene: 9. In nucleotides, the CDR3 is TGTGCCAGCAGCGGCCGTCCGGGACTAGGAGAGACCCAGTACTTC. This sequence encodes CASSGRPGLGETQYF.

This clonotype has a count of ten or more. The rearrangement uses TRBV19 and TRBJ2-1, with TRBD1 identical over 7 bases. J lost 13 bases, V lost 4 bases, and 4 bases had no gene match. This CDR3 has 11 residues. Germline CDR1 LNHDA, CDR2 SQIVND (reference sequence). The CDR3 sequence: CASSTGTAQFF. DNA of the CDR3: TGTGCCAGTAGTACCGGGACAGCCCAGTTCTTC. The entire variable domain, with the rest obtained from reference TRBV19 and TRBJ2-1, is as follows: DGGITQSPKYLFRKEGQNVTLSCEQNLNHDAMYWYRQDPGQGLRLIYYSQIVNDFQKGDIAEGYSVSREKKESFPLTVTSAQKNPTAFYLCASSTGTAQFFGPGTRLTVL.

As to this clonotype: The DNA is left out, because the CDR3 cannot be placed on it with certainty; the CDR3 is given as TCRdb lists it. V is TRBV6-2 or TRBV6-3 and J is TRBJ2-2; the DNA was not used to check the table's D call, TRBD2. In germline, CDR1 is MNHEY, CDR2 SVGEGT. The CDR3 is 23 residues long, counting both termini. This CDR3 reads CASSYTPGLAGGPRTGELFFVFF.

This clonotype was detected ten times or more. The chain is built from TRBV18 and TRBJ2-7; 8 bases fit TRBD2. The CDR3 runs to 14 residues. The germline V gene encodes CDR1 KGHSH and CDR2 LQKENI. V lost 1 base, J lost 6 bases, and 5 bases stayed unmatched. The CDR3 sequence: CASSPQRERSEQYF. The CDR3 DNA is TGTGCCAGCTCACCACAGCGGGAGCGTTCCGAGCAGTACTTC.

This clonotype was observed many times. This chain links TRBV11-1 with TRBJ2-1, with D perhaps matching TRBD1 (5 bases). The CDR3 is made up of 16 amino acids. The germline gives CDR1 SGHAT, CDR2 FQDESV (reference sequence). V was shortened by 5 bases and J by 0 bases, with 14 bases between the two germline ends. CDR3 DNA: TGTGCCAGCAGCCCGCGTGGGGCGGCCTCCTACAATGAGCAGTTCTTC. Protein sequence: CASSPRGAASYNEQFF.

This clonotype was found a few times. The gene calls are TRBV20-1 and TRBJ1-1, with unresolved D. The germline V and J ends were trimmed by 3 bases and 1 base, with 6 bases remaining between them. The CDR3 has 12 residues. Germline V gene lookup returns CDR1 DFQATT and CDR2 SNEGSKA (reference sequence). The CDR3 loop reads CSARTGNTEAFF. The DNA of the CDR3 is TGCAGTGCTAGGACCGGGAACACTGAAGCTTTCTTT.

The sample holds many counts of this clonotype. The V and J genes are TRBV28 and TRBJ2-2; TRBD1 or TRBD2 may be the D gene (5 bases each). The CDR3 covers 14 residues. V was clipped by 1 base and J by 6 bases, with 9 bases between them. Germline CDR1 and CDR2: MDHEN and SYDVKM. DNA for the CDR3: TGTGCCAGCAGTTTATTACGAGGGGCCGGGGAGCTGTTTTTT. It yields the protein CASSLLRGAGELFF.

This clonotype was picked up many times. This rearrangement joins TRBV5-1 to TRBJ1-2, with unresolved D. V lost 4 bases and J 4 bases, leaving 14 bases between the germline ends. Germline CDR1 is SGHRS and CDR2 is YFSETQ. The CDR3 has 14 amino acids. This chain's CDR3 is CASSPLAGGYGYTF. CDR3 coding DNA: TGCGCCAGCAGCCCCTTGGCGGGTGGCTATGGCTACACCTTC. The full variable domain, rest sourced from reference TRBV5-1 and TRBJ1-2, is KAGVTQTPRYLIKTRGQQVTLSCSPISGHRSVSWYQQTPGQGLQFLFEYFSETQRNKGNFPGRFSGRQFSNSRSEMNVSTLELGDSALYLCASSPLAGGYGYTFGSGTRLTVV.

The table lists this clonotype with many counts. This rearrangement joins TRBV20-1 to TRBJ2-6; tentative D call: TRBD2 (6 bases). The CDR3 is 14 amino acids. Germline lookup yields CDR1 DFQATT and CDR2 SNEGSKA (reference sequence). Trimming removed 8 bases at V and 4 bases at J, with 15 bases between. The CDR3 region has the DNA TGCAGTTTGTCTCGGGGGACCGGGGCCAACGTCCTGACTTTC. Translated: CSLSRGTGANVLTF.

This clonotype was counted many times. The V gene is TRBV19, the J gene TRBJ1-2; D possibly corresponds to TRBD1 (6 bases). Germline V lookup: CDR1 LNHDA, CDR2 SQIVND (reference sequence). Deletions cut 10 bases from V and 0 bases from J, with 12 bases between. The CDR3 is made up of 13 amino acids. The DNA for the CDR3 is TGTGCCACCAAGGAGGGGGCTAACTATGGCTACACCTTC. This codes for CATKEGANYGYTF. Based on the CDR3 plus reference TRBV19 and TRBJ1-2, the full variable domain is DGGITQSPKYLFRKEGQNVTLSCEQNLNHDAMYWYRQDPGQGLRLIYYSQIVNDFQKGDIAEGYSVSREKKESFPLTVTSAQKNPTAFYLCATKEGANYGYTFGSGTRLTVV.

The V call is TRBV10-3, the J call TRBJ2-1, with 10 bases that match TRBD1. The CDR3 contains 15 residues. V gave up 8 bases and J gave up 8 bases; unmatched junction bases: 12. Germline V gene data show CDR1 as ENHRY and CDR2 as SYGVKD. The CDR3 reads CAIRRQGALRDEQFF. The CDR3 nucleotides read TGTGCCATCCGAAGACAGGGGGCGTTAAGAGATGAGCAGTTCTTC.

At least ten counts were recorded for this clonotype. The CDR3: CASSQGRTSGTYNEQFF. The CDR3 DNA sequence: TGCGCCAGCAGCCAAGGGAGAACTAGCGGAACCTACAATGAGCAGTTCTTC. The chain combines TRBV4-3 with TRBJ2-1, with 8 bases aligning to TRBD2. Trimming cost V 1 base and J 2 bases; bases outside gene matches: 7. CDR3 size: 17 residues. Germline CDR1 reads LGHNA; CDR2 reads YSLEER.

This clonotype was counted many times. The chain employs TRBV5-8 and TRBJ2-7; 11 bases map to TRBD1. CDR1 SGHTS and CDR2 YDEGEE come from the germline V gene. Trimming at V came to 3 bases and at J to 6 bases, leaving 2 bases not matched to a gene. The CDR3 contains 13 residues. The CDR3 region is CASSWGTGGEQYF. CDR3 DNA sequence: TGTGCCAGCAGCTGGGGGACAGGGGGCGAGCAGTACTTC.

The table lists this clonotype with many counts. The chain employs TRBV7-9 and TRBJ2-1; TRBD1 matches at 10 bases. The CDR3 has 15 residues. The germline V gene encodes CDR1 SEHNR and CDR2 FQNEAQ (reference sequence). V was clipped by 1 base and J by 7 bases; unmatched bases: 4. CDR3 loop: CASSLGQGALNEQFF. CDR3 bases: TGTGCCAGCAGCTTAGGACAGGGGGCTTTAAATGAGCAGTTCTTC.

This clonotype has at least ten counts. J is TRBJ1-4 and V is TRBV7-2; no reliable D call. Per germline, CDR1 SGHTA and CDR2 FQGNSA. V lost 1 base and J lost 8, with 8 bases in between. The CDR3 spans 13 residues. In nucleotides, the CDR3 is TGTGCCAGCAGCTTAGGGGCGAGAGAAAAACTGTTTTTT. Translated, it gives CASSLGAREKLFF.